Listed below are T cell receptor beta chains from one sample, sequenced in a study of beta chain features in type 1 diabetes. Profiled with immunoSEQ multiplex PCR; TCRdb holds only in-frame clones, not every one. The data show some 200,000 clones, with roughly 16% seen just once and 0.07% to 0.095% held by the top ten. The material sequenced was naive CD4+ T cells from blood. These receptors all come from a man aged 25 to 45 with type 1 diabetes. Each CDR3 is given with its conserved first and last residue. D genes are given only for firm matches. Some rows have no size entry. The others give once, few or many, or a class for an expanded clone.

TGTGCCTGTCAAGTGAGCAGGTCCATCTTCTATGGCTACACCTTC	CACQVSRSIFYGYTF	TRBJ1-2	.	few	TRBV30
TGTGCCAGCAGTCTTCGACTAGCGGGAGCCCAATACAATGAGCAGTTCTTC	CASSLRLAGAQYNEQFF	TRBJ2-1	TRBD2	.	TRBV27
TGTGCCAGCAGCTTAGGGACAGCCCAAGAGACCCAGTACTTC	CASSLGTAQETQYF	TRBJ2-5	.	.	TRBV7-9
TGTGCCAGCAGCGGCACAGTCAACACCGGGGAGCTGTTTTTT	CASSGTVNTGELFF	TRBJ2-2	.	few	TRBV9
TGTGCCAGCAGGACCGGGACAGGGACAGGCACAGATACGCAGTATTTT	CASRTGTGTGTDTQYF	TRBJ2-3	TRBD1	.	TRBV7-2
TGTGCCAGCAGCCCTCCGGGACAGGGGGGTGAGCAGTTCTTC	CASSPPGQGGEQFF	TRBJ2-1	TRBD1	.	TRBV5-4
TGTGCCAGCAGCTCGTGGAAGGCCGAGTCTTCTGGGGCCAACGTCCTGACTTTC	CASSSWKAESSGANVLTF	TRBJ2-6	.	.	TRBV5-4
TGTGCCAGCCGTTCGACAGGGAGCTCCTACGAGCAGTACTTC	CASRSTGSSYEQYF	TRBJ2-7	TRBD1	.	TRBV7-2
TGTGCCAGCAGTGGACCGGGCCCTAAACAGTATTTT	CASSGPGPKQYF	TRBJ2-3	.	few	TRBV2
TGCGCCAGCAGCCAAGATTTAACCTACAATGAGCAGTTCTTC	CASSQDLTYNEQFF	TRBJ2-1	.	.	TRBV4-3
TGCGCCAGCAGCTTAATGGAAGAAGAGACCCAGTACTTC	CASSLMEEETQYF	TRBJ2-5	.	few	TRBV5-1